This TCR beta chain was recovered during a study of blood T cell repertoires in COVID-19. Turning to the study itself: The cDNA or gDNA used as material had been derived from T cells, B-cell-depleted T cells, or PBMCs.

The CDR3 spans 13 residues. Per the germline V gene, CDR1 is LNHDA and CDR2 is SQIVND (reference sequence). Trimming took off 2 bases at V and 12 bases at J, with 14 bases between the two ends. Authors' analysis steps: The authors estimated nucleated cell counts from reference gene primer amplification. Produced via immunoSEQ multiplex PCR; TCRdb's table is partial and in-frame only. V, J and clone size are taken as reported in that table, and D and trimming were inferred from the DNA itself. The table has over 150,000 clones, about 78% seen once. Which cohort a participant joined came from the clinical history participants gave.

The clonotype was recovered from a woman aged 45-60 years who had recovered from COVID-19. Material for sequencing was PBMCs or T cells enriched from blood (not recorded which). The chain is built from TRBV19 and TRBJ1-5; the D gene is possibly TRBD1 (6 bases). CDR3 sequence: CASSISREGDQHF. In nucleotides, the CDR3 is TGTGCCAGTAGTATATCACGGGAGGGGGACCAGCATTTT.